Presented here are 25 T cell receptor beta chains from one specimen sequenced in a study of blood T cell repertoires in COVID-19. The method was immunoSEQ multiplex PCR; TCRdb's version includes in-frame clones alone and lacks a portion of them. This sample has about 14,000 clones; approximately 90% occur once, and the top ten carry nearly 15%. Sequencing was carried out using peripheral blood. The source is a man aged 50-60 years with active COVID-19.

In DNA, the CDR3 is TGTGCCAGTAACACACAGGGGGCATCTGGGCAGCCCCAGCATTTT. Its protein is CASNTQGASGQPQHF. The gene calls are TRBV19 and TRBJ1-5, with TRBD1 matching over 9 bases. Germline CDR1 reads LNHDA; CDR2 reads SQIVND (reference sequence). V lost 7 bases, J lost 7 bases, and 11 bases stayed unmatched. The length of the CDR3 is 15 residues.

This chain connects TRBV11-2 to TRBJ1-3, with D possibly TRBD1 on 6 matching bases. CDR3 length equals 15 residues. V lost 3 bases, J lost 3 bases, and 12 bases lay in between. CDR1 SGHAT and CDR2 FQNNGV come from the germline V gene. The CDR3 reads CASSFAGALGNTIYF. The CDR3 DNA reads as TGTGCCAGCAGCTTTGCAGGGGCTCTTGGAAACACCATATATTTT.

The chain is built from TRBV3-1 (or the pseudogene TRBV3-2) and TRBJ1-4, with 7 positions matching TRBD1. CDR1 and CDR2 from the germline V gene are LGHDT and YNNKEL (reference sequence). The CDR3 is 14 amino acids. The V segment lost 3 bases and the J segment 8 bases; nucleotides outside the gene matches: 6. CDR3 region: CASSHGTESEKLFF. DNA for the CDR3: TGTGCCAGCAGCCACGGGACAGAATCCGAAAAACTGTTTTTT.

The chain employs TRBV19 and TRBJ1-5; TRBD1 is a possible D gene (6 bases). CDR3 length equals 18 residues. Between the trimmed V and J ends, which lost 3 bases and 3 bases, there was a span of 21 bases. CDR1 and CDR2 (germline): LNHDA, SQIVND (reference sequence). The CDR3 bases are TGTGCCAGTAGTATCCGGGGAGGGGGTGTGGGGGACAATCAGCCCCAGCATTTT. Translation gives CASSIRGGGVGDNQPQHF.

This clone appeared a single time. The V call is TRBV7-9, the J call TRBJ1-4; possible D gene TRBD1, 5 bases. Germline lookup yields CDR1 SEHNR and CDR2 FQNEAQ (reference sequence). V lost 5 bases and J 3 bases, leaving 10 bases between the germline ends. The CDR3 is made up of 14 amino acids. The CDR3 sequence is CASSKDISNEKLFF. The CDR3 DNA follows: TGTGCCAGCAGCAAGGACATCTCTAATGAAAAACTGTTTTTT.

Written as DNA, the CDR3 is TGTGCCAGCAGCCGCGCCAATGAGCAGTTCTTC. Translating gives CASSRANEQFF. This sequence joins TRBV6-2 or TRBV6-3 and TRBJ2-1, with D uncertain. CDR3 length equals 11 residues. The germline V gene has CDR1 MNHEY and CDR2 SVGEGT. Trimming cost V 6 bases and J 6 bases, with 6 bases left between them.

This clone was seen only once. The chain links TRBV6-5 to TRBJ2-7, with TRBD2 matching 11 bases. CDR3 size: 14 residues. Per germline, CDR1 MNHEY and CDR2 SVGAGI. Germline trimming cut 6 bases from V and 2 bases from J; bases unmatched to any gene: 3. As DNA, the CDR3 is TGTGCCAGCAGAAGACTAGCGGGGCCCTACGAGCAGTACTTC. Amino acid sequence: CASRRLAGPYEQYF.

The chain recombines TRBV29-1 with TRBJ2-1; a weak D match, TRBD2 (5 bases). The CDR3 sequence is 12 residues long. V lost 5 bases and J lost 7, with 12 bases in between. CDR1 SQVTM and CDR2 ANQGSEA come from the germline V gene. The CDR3 nucleotides read TGCAGCGTTATGGGAGAATGGAATGAGCAGTTCTTC. It codes for CSVMGEWNEQFF.

This chain connects TRBV9 to TRBJ2-5; 7 bases line up with TRBD2. Unmatched junction bases numbered 7, after V lost 0 bases and J lost 5 bases. CDR1 is SGDLS and CDR2 is YYNGEE in the germline V gene. There are 15 residues in the CDR3. CDR3 in amino acids: CASSVGGSAGETQYF. The DNA for the CDR3 is TGTGCCAGCAGCGTAGGCGGGAGCGCCGGGGAGACCCAGTACTTC. Full variable domain (outside the CDR3, taken from reference TRBV9 and TRBJ2-5): DSGVTQTPKHLITATGQRVTLRCSPRSGDLSVYWYQQSLDQGLQFLIQYYNGEERAKGNILERFSAQQFPDLHSELNLSSLELGDSALYFCASSVGGSAGETQYFGPGTRLLVL.

This clone was seen just once. The V gene is TRBV6-2 or TRBV6-3, the J gene TRBJ2-7; D is unclear. The CDR3 has 11 residues. Germline V gives CDR1 MNHEY, CDR2 SVGEGT. V lost 2 bases and J 12 bases, leaving 11 bases between the germline ends. The CDR3 sequence: CASSYESDAYF. The CDR3 DNA reads as TGTGCCAGCAGTTACGAGTCCGATGCGTACTTC.

This clone is classed as large. The chain recombines TRBV12-3 or TRBV12-4 with TRBJ1-2, with D hard to call. Trimming removed 7 bases at V and 7 bases at J, with 7 bases between. This CDR3 comprises 10 residues. The CDR3 sequence is CASTFCGYTF. Here the CDR3 DNA reads TGTGCCAGCACCTTTTGTGGCTACACCTTC.

The V and J genes are TRBV5-4 and TRBJ1-6, with 10 bases identical to TRBD1. Trimming took 4 bases from V and 10 from J; bases not matched to a gene: 8. Germline V gene lookup returns CDR1 SGHNT and CDR2 YYREEE (reference sequence). This CDR3 has 15 amino acids. CDR3 DNA: TGTGCCAGCAGCATTGTCGGGGACAGGGGATCACCCCTCCACTTT. Translating gives CASSIVGDRGSPLHF. Full variable domain (outside the CDR3, taken from reference TRBV5-4 and TRBJ1-6): ETGVTQSPTHLIKTRGQQVTLRCSSQSGHNTVSWYQQALGQGPQFIFQYYREEENGRGNFPPRFSGLQFPNYSSELNVNALELDDSALYLCASSIVGDRGSPLHFGNGTRLTVT.

This clone was found a few times. The V and J genes are TRBV9 and TRBJ2-3; no definite D call. Germline CDR1 SGDLS, CDR2 YYNGEE. The CDR3 consists of 12 residues. Trimming took off 0 bases at V and 6 bases at J, with 5 bases between the two ends. The CDR3, as DNA: TGTGCCAGCAGCGTAGCTACTGATACGCAGTATTTT. Translating gives CASSVATDTQYF.

The chain carries TRBV24-1 and TRBJ2-2; D is possibly TRBD2 (6 bases). V was trimmed by 9 bases and J by 7 bases, leaving 20 bases between them. The CDR3 runs to 15 residues. Germline CDR1 is KGHDR and CDR2 is SFDVKD. CDR3 amino acids: CATGLAEGARGELFF. CDR3 DNA sequence: TGTGCCACCGGATTAGCGGAAGGGGCCCGCGGGGAGCTGTTTTTT.

V usage is TRBV29-1 and J usage is TRBJ2-2, with 8 bases matching TRBD1. The CDR3 loop spans 13 amino acids. V shed 6 bases and J 5 bases; nucleotides not matched to a gene: 5. The germline CDR1 and CDR2 sequences are SQVTM and ANQGSEA. CDR3 coding DNA: TGCAGCGTGAAGGGACAGGAAACCGGGGAGCTGTTTTTT. Translation gives CSVKGQETGELFF.

The chain carries TRBV2 and TRBJ2-1, with 10 bases identical to TRBD2. The junction had 8 bases not matched to a gene; V was cut back by 6 bases and J by 6 bases. The CDR3 runs 15 residues. CDR1 and CDR2 (germline): SNHLY, FYNNEI. This CDR3 is CASRVLAGSGNEQFF. The CDR3 coding sequence is TGTGCCAGCAGGGTACTAGCGGGATCCGGCAATGAGCAGTTCTTC.

The gene calls are TRBV9 and TRBJ1-1, with D possibly TRBD1 on 6 matching bases. In germline, CDR1 is SGDLS, CDR2 YYNGEE. This CDR3 has 14 amino acids. Between the trimmed V and J ends, which lost 0 bases and 3 bases, there was a span of 9 bases. CDR3 residues: CASSVGAGDTEAFF. The CDR3 region has the DNA TGTGCCAGCAGCGTAGGAGCAGGGGACACTGAAGCTTTCTTT. The full variable domain, with the rest looked up from reference TRBV9 and TRBJ1-1, is DSGVTQTPKHLITATGQRVTLRCSPRSGDLSVYWYQQSLDQGLQFLIQYYNGEERAKGNILERFSAQQFPDLHSELNLSSLELGDSALYFCASSVGAGDTEAFFGQGTRLTVV.

The rearrangement joins TRBV10-2 to TRBJ1-6; TRBD1 is a possible D gene (6 bases). The germline V and J ends were trimmed by 6 bases and 5 bases, with 17 bases remaining between them. The germline CDR1 and CDR2 sequences are WSHSY and SAAADI. This CDR3 comprises 16 residues. The CDR3 DNA reads as TGCGCCAGCAGCGCGGACAGCCTTGGGAATAATTCACCCCTCCACTTT. This encodes CASSADSLGNNSPLHF.

Only one count was recorded for this clone. The chain joins TRBV6-5 to TRBJ2-3; 9 nucleotides match TRBD2. The V and J ends lost 4 bases and 1 base, in that order; junction bases with no gene match: 6. Germline V gene lookup returns CDR1 MNHEY and CDR2 SVGAGI. The CDR3 sequence is 16 residues long. CDR3 loop: CASSSTSGSRTDTQYF. DNA for the CDR3: TGTGCCAGCAGTTCAACTAGCGGGTCCCGCACAGATACGCAGTATTTT.

The chain couples TRBV7-8 to TRBJ1-1; 8 nucleotides align to TRBD1. The CDR3 contains 16 residues. The germline V gene encodes CDR1 SGHVS and CDR2 FQNEAQ. V shed 5 bases and J 1 base; nucleotides not matched to a gene: 9. DNA for the CDR3: TGTGCCAGCAGCCAACCGGGACAGGAAGCGAACACTGAAGCTTTCTTT. Protein sequence: CASSQPGQEANTEAFF.

J is TRBJ1-6 and V is TRBV19; 8 bases align to TRBD1. In germline, CDR1 is LNHDA, CDR2 SQIVND (reference sequence). Trimming cost V 2 bases and J 5 bases; bases outside gene matches: 2. This CDR3 region has 15 residues. The CDR3 loop reads CASSISTGDNSPLHF. The DNA of the CDR3 is TGTGCCAGTAGTATATCGACAGGGGATAATTCACCCCTCCACTTT.

The chain joins TRBV30 to TRBJ1-5; no clear D gene. The ends were cut back, 4 bases at V and 2 bases at J, with 12 bases in the middle. Germline values: CDR1 GTSNPN, CDR2 SVGIG (reference sequence). The CDR3 spans 14 residues. The CDR3 nucleotides read TGTGCCTGGACCTCAACCAGCGGCAATCAGCCCCAGCATTTT. Translating it yields CAWTSTSGNQPQHF.

The J gene is TRBJ2-4, the V gene TRBV2, with 7 nucleotides matching TRBD1. Trimming took 7 bases from V and 0 from J; bases not matched to a gene: 9. CDR3 length: 16 residues. Germline V CDR1 and CDR2: SNHLY, FYNNEI. As DNA, the CDR3 is TGTGCCAGCACCGCGGACAGGCAACTAGCCAAAAACATTCAGTACTTC. This sequence encodes CASTADRQLAKNIQYF.

V gene TRBV5-1 combines with J gene TRBJ1-2, with a tentative D call TRBD1 (5 bases). V lost 4 bases, J lost 4 bases, and 8 bases lay in between. CDR3 length: 12 amino acids. Looked up from germline, CDR1 is SGHRS and CDR2 is YFSETQ. Written as DNA, the CDR3 is TGCGCCAGCAGCCTAGACAGCTATGGCTACACCTTC. Amino acids: CASSLDSYGYTF.

The rearrangement joins TRBV6-5 to TRBJ2-1, with 8 bases that match TRBD2. The CDR3 has 15 amino acids. The V and J ends lost 5 bases and 1 base, in that order; junction bases with no gene match: 4. Germline V gives CDR1 MNHEY, CDR2 SVGAGI. This chain's CDR3 is CASSISGVSYNEQFF. CDR3 DNA: TGTGCCAGCAGTATTAGCGGGGTTTCCTACAATGAGCAGTTCTTC.